This TCR beta chain stems from a study of T cells in localized non-small cell lung cancer. The CDR3 has 16 residues. Trimming shortened V by 3 bases and J by 1 base, and 14 bases separated the two germline ends. The germline CDR1 and CDR2 sequences are LNHDA and SQIVND (reference sequence). Study-level results: Heterogeneity within the tumor remains possible, as just one region underwent sequencing. Uninvolved nearby lung showed the greatest T cell clonality, exceeding that found in tumor. Median detection of top 100 tumor clones in adjacent lung was about 52 clones.

In the case of this clone: What it binds is unknown.

The protocol was immunoSEQ multiplex PCR, while the TCRdb copy is restricted to in-frame clones and leaves out a portion. The table lists 1,500 to 2,000 clones, 25% to 30% of them singletons. The V call is TRBV19, the J call TRBJ2-3; no reliable D call. Here the sequenced sample was lung tumor tissue, taken before any cancer treatment. This clonotype was sampled from a woman aged 40-75 years with stage I lung adenocarcinoma. The CDR3 nucleotides read TGTGCCAGTAGTATTCGGTCGGCAGCTCGCACAGATACGCAGTATTTT. Protein sequence: CASSIRSAARTDTQYF. Together with reference TRBV19 and TRBJ2-3, the CDR3 gives the full variable domain: DGGITQSPKYLFRKEGQNVTLSCEQNLNHDAMYWYRQDPGQGLRLIYYSQIVNDFQKGDIAEGYSVSREKKESFPLTVTSAQKNPTAFYLCASSIRSAARTDTQYFGPGTRLTVL.